One and the same sample provided the 11 T cell receptor beta chains below, sequenced in a study of control samples from healthy donors and cancer patients. Data came from immunoSEQ multiplex PCR; TCRdb stores just in-frame clones and leaves some out. In the table there are about 140,000 clones, under 95% of which are singletons. The sample was blood. The receptors were sampled from a man aged 18 to 30 in good health.

The CDR3 DNA reads as TGTGCCAGCAGCGAAACGGGAAACTATGGCTACACCTTC. Protein product: CASSETGNYGYTF. The chain couples TRBV9 to TRBJ1-2; D not certain. CDR1 and CDR2 from the germline V gene are SGDLS and YYNGEE. V gave up 3 bases and J gave up 2 bases, with 8 bases separating them. CDR3 length equals 13 residues.

V usage is TRBV19 and J usage is TRBJ1-1; D remains unclear. CDR1 and CDR2 (germline): LNHDA, SQIVND (reference sequence). V shed 2 bases and J shed 1 base, with 11 bases lying between them. CDR3 length: 15 residues. The CDR3 DNA is TGTGCCAGTAGTATATGGTCAGGATCGAACACTGAAGCTTTCTTT. Amino acid sequence: CASSIWSGSNTEAFF. The whole variable domain, remainder taken from reference TRBV19 and TRBJ1-1, is DGGITQSPKYLFRKEGQNVTLSCEQNLNHDAMYWYRQDPGQGLRLIYYSQIVNDFQKGDIAEGYSVSREKKESFPLTVTSAQKNPTAFYLCASSIWSGSNTEAFFGQGTRLTVV.

This clone was picked up a small number of times. The chain has TRBV18 and TRBJ1-5, with no clear D. Germline V gene data show CDR1 as KGHSH and CDR2 as LQKENI. CDR3 size: 14 residues. The germline V and J ends were trimmed by 2 bases and 1 base, with 6 bases remaining between them. CDR3 sequence: CASSPLGSNQPQHF. DNA of the CDR3: TGTGCCAGCTCACCATTAGGGAGCAATCAGCCCCAGCATTTT.

This chain connects TRBV30 to TRBJ1-4; D is perhaps TRBD1 (6 bases). V was shortened by 1 base and J by 0 bases, with 6 bases between the two germline ends. CDR1 GTSNPN and CDR2 SVGIG come from the germline V gene (reference sequence). The CDR3 has 14 residues. DNA for the CDR3: TGTGCCTGGAGTGAGGGGGCAACTAATGAAAAACTGTTTTTT. This sequence encodes CAWSEGATNEKLFF.

This clone was counted once. V and J are TRBV19 and TRBJ1-2; possibly TRBD1 for D (6 bases). V shed 3 bases and J shed 4 bases, with 15 bases lying between them. Per the germline V gene, CDR1 is LNHDA and CDR2 is SQIVND (reference sequence). The CDR3 consists of 15 residues. CDR3 in DNA: TGTGCCAGTAGTATTTCGGCGGGGGCGGGCTATGGCTACACCTTC. It translates to CASSISAGAGYGYTF.

V usage is TRBV14 and J usage is TRBJ2-7, with 7 positions matching TRBD1. This CDR3 spans 15 amino acids. The trim removed 4 bases at V and 3 bases at J, leaving 9 bases unmatched. Germline CDR1 reads SGHDN; CDR2 reads FVKESK. CDR3 in DNA: TGTGCCAGCAGCCGTGGGGACAGCCCAAACTACGAGCAGTACTTC. Its translation: CASSRGDSPNYEQYF. The whole variable domain, remainder taken from reference TRBV14 and TRBJ2-7, is EAGVTQFPSHSVIEKGQTVTLRCDPISGHDNLYWYRRVMGKEIKFLLHFVKESKQDESGMPNNRFLAERTGGTYSTLKVQPAELEDSGVYFCASSRGDSPNYEQYFGPGTRLTVT.

The chain couples TRBV28 to TRBJ2-1; possibly TRBD2 for D (5 bases). Trimming pared 6 bases from V and 4 bases from J, leaving 13 bases between. Per the germline V gene, CDR1 is MDHEN and CDR2 is SYDVKM. This CDR3 contains 14 residues. CDR3: CASSPAGGYNEQFF. Written as DNA, the CDR3 is TGTGCCAGCAGCCCCGCGGGCGGATACAATGAGCAGTTCTTC. Based on the CDR3 plus reference TRBV28 and TRBJ2-1, the full variable domain is DVKVTQSSRYLVKRTGEKVFLECVQDMDHENMFWYRQDPGLGLRLIYFSYDVKMKEKGDIPEGYSVSREKKERFSLILESASTNQTSMYLCASSPAGGYNEQFFGPGTRLTVL.

The chain carries TRBV2 and TRBJ2-4; 8 bases line up with TRBD1. V dropped 6 bases and J dropped 5; count of bases not matched to a gene: 9. CDR3 length: 15 amino acids. Per germline, CDR1 SNHLY and CDR2 FYNNEI. The CDR3 region is CASRLQGVRENIQYF. DNA of the CDR3: TGTGCCAGCAGGTTACAGGGGGTCCGCGAAAACATTCAGTACTTC.

As for this clone: Other DNA variants within this sample encode the same CDR3. This chain connects TRBV3-1 (or the pseudogene TRBV3-2) to TRBJ1-2, with D perhaps matching TRBD1 (5 bases). Germline V lookup: CDR1 LGHDT, CDR2 YNNKEL (reference sequence). V dropped 1 base and J dropped 4 bases, with 7 bases sitting between them. The CDR3 runs 13 residues. The CDR3 spells CASSQGGVYGYTF. The CDR3 DNA sequence: TGTGCCAGCAGCCAAGGGGGGGTCTATGGCTACACCTTC.

This chain links TRBV7-9 with TRBJ1-2; no firm D call. This CDR3 is built from 14 residues. V was shortened by 3 bases and J by 4 bases, with 12 bases between the two germline ends. Germline-derived CDR1 and CDR2 are SEHNR and FQNEAQ (reference sequence). CDR3 amino acids: CASSFNSEIYGYTF. The CDR3 nucleotides read TGTGCCAGCAGCTTCAATAGCGAAATCTATGGCTACACCTTC.

The chain recombines TRBV5-1 with TRBJ2-7, with D maybe TRBD1 (6 bases). Germline V CDR1 and CDR2: SGHRS, YFSETQ. The CDR3 sequence is 14 residues long. V was clipped by 4 bases and J by 5 bases, with 16 bases between them. CDR3 protein: CASSRTTGYNEQYF. The CDR3 DNA follows: TGCGCCAGCAGCCGAACTACAGGGTACAACGAGCAGTACTTC.